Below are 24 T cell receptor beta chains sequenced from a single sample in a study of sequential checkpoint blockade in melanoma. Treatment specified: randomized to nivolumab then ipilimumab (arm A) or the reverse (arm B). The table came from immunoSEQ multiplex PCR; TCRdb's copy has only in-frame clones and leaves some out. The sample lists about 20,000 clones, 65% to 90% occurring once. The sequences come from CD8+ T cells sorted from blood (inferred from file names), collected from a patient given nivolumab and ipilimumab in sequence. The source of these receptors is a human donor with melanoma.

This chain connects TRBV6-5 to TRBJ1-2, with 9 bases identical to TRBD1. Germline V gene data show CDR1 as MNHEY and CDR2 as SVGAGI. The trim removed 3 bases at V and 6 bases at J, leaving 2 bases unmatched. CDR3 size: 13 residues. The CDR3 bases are TGTGCCAGCAGTTATGGGACAGGGCATGGCTACACCTTC. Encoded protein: CASSYGTGHGYTF.

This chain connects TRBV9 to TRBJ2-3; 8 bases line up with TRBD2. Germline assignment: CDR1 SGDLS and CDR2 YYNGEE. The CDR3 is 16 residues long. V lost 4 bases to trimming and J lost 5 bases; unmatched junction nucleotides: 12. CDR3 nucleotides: TGTGCCAGCAGCACCCATTACGGGGGGGCAGGAGATACGCAGTATTTT. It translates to CASSTHYGGAGDTQYF. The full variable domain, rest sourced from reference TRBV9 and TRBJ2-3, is DSGVTQTPKHLITATGQRVTLRCSPRSGDLSVYWYQQSLDQGLQFLIQYYNGEERAKGNILERFSAQQFPDLHSELNLSSLELGDSALYFCASSTHYGGAGDTQYFGPGTRLTVL.

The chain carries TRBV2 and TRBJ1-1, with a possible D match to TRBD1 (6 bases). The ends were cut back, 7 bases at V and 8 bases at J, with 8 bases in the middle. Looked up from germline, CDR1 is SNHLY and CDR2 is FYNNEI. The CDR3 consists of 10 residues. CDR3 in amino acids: CASKGQEAFF. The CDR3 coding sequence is TGTGCCAGCAAAGGACAGGAAGCTTTCTTT. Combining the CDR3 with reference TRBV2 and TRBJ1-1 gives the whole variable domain EPEVTQTPSHQVTQMGQEVILRCVPISNHLYFYWYRQILGQKVEFLVSFYNNEISEKSEIFDDQFSVERPDGSNFTLKIRSTKLEDSAMYFCASKGQEAFFGQGTRLTVV.

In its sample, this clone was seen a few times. CDR3 loop: CASGMGRDTEAFF. CDR3 in DNA: TGTGCCAGCGGCATGGGCAGAGACACTGAAGCTTTCTTT. This sequence joins TRBV27 and TRBJ1-1, with D uncertain. The ends were cut back, 8 bases at V and 3 bases at J, with 13 bases in the middle. Germline V lookup: CDR1 MNHEY, CDR2 SMNVEV (reference sequence). CDR3 length: 13 amino acids.

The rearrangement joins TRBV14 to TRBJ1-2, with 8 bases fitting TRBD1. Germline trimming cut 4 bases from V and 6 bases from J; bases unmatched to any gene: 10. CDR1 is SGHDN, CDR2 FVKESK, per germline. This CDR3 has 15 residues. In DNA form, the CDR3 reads TGTGCCAGCAGCCCACGGACAGGGCGTGAGAATGGCTACACCTTC. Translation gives CASSPRTGRENGYTF.

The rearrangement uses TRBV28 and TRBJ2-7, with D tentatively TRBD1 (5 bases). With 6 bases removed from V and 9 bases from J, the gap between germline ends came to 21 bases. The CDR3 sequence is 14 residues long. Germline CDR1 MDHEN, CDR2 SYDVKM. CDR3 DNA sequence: TGTGCCAGCAGCTATATTGACAGTTACGAAGGGCAGTACTTC. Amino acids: CASSYIDSYEGQYF.

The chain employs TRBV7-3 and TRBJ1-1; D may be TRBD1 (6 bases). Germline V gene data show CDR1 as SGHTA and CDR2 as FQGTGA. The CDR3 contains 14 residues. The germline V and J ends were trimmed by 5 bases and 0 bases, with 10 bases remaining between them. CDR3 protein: CASSQDSMNTEAFF. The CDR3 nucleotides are TGTGCCAGCAGCCAGGACAGCATGAACACTGAAGCTTTCTTT.

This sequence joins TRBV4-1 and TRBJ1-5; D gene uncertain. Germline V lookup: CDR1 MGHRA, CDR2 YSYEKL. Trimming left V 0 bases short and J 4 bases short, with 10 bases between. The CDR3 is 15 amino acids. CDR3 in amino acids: CASSQEGRHNQPQHF. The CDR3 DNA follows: TGCGCCAGCAGCCAAGAAGGCAGGCATAATCAGCCCCAGCATTTT.

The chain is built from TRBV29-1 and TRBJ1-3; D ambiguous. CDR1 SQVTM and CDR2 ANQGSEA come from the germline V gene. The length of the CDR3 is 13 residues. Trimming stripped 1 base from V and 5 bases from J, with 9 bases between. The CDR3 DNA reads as TGCAGCGTTGAAGGGACTTTGAGAAACACCATATATTTT. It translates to CSVEGTLRNTIYF.

The DNA for the CDR3 is TGTGCCAGCAGCTCCCGGACAGGTTTCGAGGGTGAAGCTTTCTTT. Translated: CASSSRTGFEGEAFF. This sequence joins TRBV7-9 and TRBJ1-1; 7 nucleotides match TRBD1. V lost 4 bases and J lost 7; bases outside the gene matches: 12. Germline-derived CDR1 and CDR2 are SEHNR and FQNEAQ (reference sequence). This CDR3 has 15 amino acids. The full variable domain, its missing parts supplied by reference TRBV7-9 and TRBJ1-1, is DTGVSQNPRHKITKRGQNVTFRCDPISEHNRLYWYRQTLGQGPEFLTYFQNEAQLEKSRLLSDRFSAERPKGSFSTLEIQRTEQGDSAMYLCASSSRTGFEGEAFFGQGTRLTVV.

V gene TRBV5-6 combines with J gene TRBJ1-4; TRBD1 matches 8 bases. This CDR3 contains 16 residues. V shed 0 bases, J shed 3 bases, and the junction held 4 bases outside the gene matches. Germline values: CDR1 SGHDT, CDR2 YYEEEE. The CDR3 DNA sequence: TGTGCCAGCAGCTTGGGCCAGGGGGCAGCTAATGAAAAACTGTTTTTT. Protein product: CASSLGQGAANEKLFF. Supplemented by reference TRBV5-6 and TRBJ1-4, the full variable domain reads DAGVTQSPTHLIKTRGQQVTLRCSPKSGHDTVSWYQQALGQGPQFIFQYYEEEERQRGNFPDRFSGHQFPNYSSELNVNALLLGDSALYLCASSLGQGAANEKLFFGSGTQLSVL.

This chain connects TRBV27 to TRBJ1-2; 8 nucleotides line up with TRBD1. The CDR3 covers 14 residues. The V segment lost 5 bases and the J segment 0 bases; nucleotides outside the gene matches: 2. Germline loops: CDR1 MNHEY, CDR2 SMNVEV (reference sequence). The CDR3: CASSTGGANYGYTF. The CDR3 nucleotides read TGTGCCAGCAGTACAGGGGGAGCTAACTATGGCTACACCTTC.

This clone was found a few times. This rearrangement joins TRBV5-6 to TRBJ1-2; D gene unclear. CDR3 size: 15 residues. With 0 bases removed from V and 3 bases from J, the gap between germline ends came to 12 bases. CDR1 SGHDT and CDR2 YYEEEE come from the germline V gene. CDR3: CASSLGVRRDYGYTF. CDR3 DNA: TGTGCCAGCAGCTTGGGGGTACGGAGGGACTATGGCTACACCTTC.

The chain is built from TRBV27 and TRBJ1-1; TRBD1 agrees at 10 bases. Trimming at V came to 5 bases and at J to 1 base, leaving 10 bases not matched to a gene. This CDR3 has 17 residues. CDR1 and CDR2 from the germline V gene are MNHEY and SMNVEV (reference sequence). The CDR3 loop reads CASSLLGQGGKNTEAFF. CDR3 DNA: TGTGCCAGCAGTCTACTCGGACAGGGGGGCAAGAACACTGAAGCTTTCTTT.

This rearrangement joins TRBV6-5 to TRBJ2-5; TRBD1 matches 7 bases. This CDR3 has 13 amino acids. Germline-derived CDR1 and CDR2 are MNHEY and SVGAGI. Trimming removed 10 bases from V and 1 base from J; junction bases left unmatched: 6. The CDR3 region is CATRQGIQETQYF. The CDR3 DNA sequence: TGTGCCACCAGACAGGGAATCCAAGAGACCCAGTACTTC.

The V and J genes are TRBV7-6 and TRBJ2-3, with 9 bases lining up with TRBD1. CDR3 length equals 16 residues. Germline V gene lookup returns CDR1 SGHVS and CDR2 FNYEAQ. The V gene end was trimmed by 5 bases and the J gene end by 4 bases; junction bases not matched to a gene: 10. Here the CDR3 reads CASSAHWDRVADTQYF. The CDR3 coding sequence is TGTGCCAGCAGCGCACACTGGGACAGGGTTGCAGATACGCAGTATTTT.

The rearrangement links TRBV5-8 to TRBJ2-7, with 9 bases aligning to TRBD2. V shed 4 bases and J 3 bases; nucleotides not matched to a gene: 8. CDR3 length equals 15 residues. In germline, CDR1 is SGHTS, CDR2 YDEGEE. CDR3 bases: TGTGCCAGCAGCCAAGAAACGCGGGGGGGCTACGAGCAGTACTTC. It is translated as CASSQETRGGYEQYF.

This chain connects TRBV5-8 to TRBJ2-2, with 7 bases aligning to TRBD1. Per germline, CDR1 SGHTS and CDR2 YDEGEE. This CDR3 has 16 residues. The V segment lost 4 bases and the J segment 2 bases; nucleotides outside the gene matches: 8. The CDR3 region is CASSGPGQRNTGELFF. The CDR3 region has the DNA TGTGCCAGCAGCGGACCGGGACAGAGAAACACCGGGGAGCTGTTTTTT.

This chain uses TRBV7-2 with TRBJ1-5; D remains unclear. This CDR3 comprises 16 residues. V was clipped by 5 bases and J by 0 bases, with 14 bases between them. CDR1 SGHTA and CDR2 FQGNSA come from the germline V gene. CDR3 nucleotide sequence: TGTGCCAGCAGCCCGGCGGCGATTTCTAGCAATCAGCCCCAGCATTTT. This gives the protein CASSPAAISSNQPQHF.

CDR3 coding DNA: TGCAGCGTAGAAACGGGACAGGGGGTTTTCTACGAGCAGTACTTC. It is translated as CSVETGQGVFYEQYF. The chain combines TRBV29-1 with TRBJ2-7; 11 nucleotides match TRBD1. The germline gives CDR1 SQVTM, CDR2 ANQGSEA. V lost 6 bases to trimming and J lost 3 bases; unmatched junction nucleotides: 10. The CDR3 covers 15 residues.

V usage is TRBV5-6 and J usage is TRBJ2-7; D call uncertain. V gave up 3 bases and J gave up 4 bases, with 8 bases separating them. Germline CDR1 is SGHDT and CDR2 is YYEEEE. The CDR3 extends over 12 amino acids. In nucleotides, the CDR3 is TGTGCCAGCAGCTACATTGCTTACGAGCAGTACTTC. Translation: CASSYIAYEQYF.

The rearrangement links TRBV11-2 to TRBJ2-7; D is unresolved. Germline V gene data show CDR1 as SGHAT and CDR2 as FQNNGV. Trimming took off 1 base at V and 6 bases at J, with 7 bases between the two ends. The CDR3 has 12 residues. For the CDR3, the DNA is TGTGCCAGCAGCTTAGTTAACGGCGAGCAGTACTTC. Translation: CASSLVNGEQYF.

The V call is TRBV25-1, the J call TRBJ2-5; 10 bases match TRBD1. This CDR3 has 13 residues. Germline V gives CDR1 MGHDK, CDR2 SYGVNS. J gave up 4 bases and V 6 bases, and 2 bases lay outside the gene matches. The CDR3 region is CASSWTGGETQYF. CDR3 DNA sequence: TGTGCCAGCAGCTGGACAGGGGGAGAGACCCAGTACTTC.

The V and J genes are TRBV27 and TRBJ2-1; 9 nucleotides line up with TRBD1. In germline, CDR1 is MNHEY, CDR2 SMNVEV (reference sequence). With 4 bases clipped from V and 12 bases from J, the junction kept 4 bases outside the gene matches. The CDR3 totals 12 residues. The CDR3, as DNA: TGTGCCAGCAGTTCCTCGGACAGGGGGCAGTTCTTC. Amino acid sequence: CASSSSDRGQFF.